These 29 T cell receptor beta chains were sequenced from one sample in a study of a mutant IDH1 vaccine in newly diagnosed glioma. Time point in this sample: week 23, last vaccination. With topical imiquimod, each dose of the vaccine consisted of 300 ug of mutant IDH1 20-mer peptide. Their cognate antigens are unknown. Profiled with immunoSEQ multiplex PCR; TCRdb holds only in-frame clones, not every one. Seen here are about 72,000 clones, over 75% observed once, and the top ten hold about 14%. The specimen was PBMCs, collected from a glioma patient whose treatment included an IDH1 peptide vaccine. These receptor sequences come from a young man with glioma.

The chain uses TRBV25-1 and TRBJ1-2, with TRBD1 as a possible D gene (6 bases). With 6 bases removed from V and 8 bases from J, the gap between germline ends came to 13 bases. Germline values: CDR1 MGHDK, CDR2 SYGVNS. The CDR3 consists of 12 residues. The CDR3 DNA follows: TGTGCCAGCAGGGGACATTTCGGCGGCTACACCTTC. Protein: CASRGHFGGYTF.

This chain uses TRBV13 with TRBJ1-2, with 8 nucleotides matching TRBD1. J was trimmed by 12 bases and V by 5 bases; bases with no gene match: 8. This CDR3 spans 12 amino acids. Germline V gene sequence: CDR1 PRHDT, CDR2 FYEKMQ (reference sequence). CDR3 loop: CASSPRTGSNTF. The CDR3 DNA sequence: TGTGCCAGCAGCCCCCGGACAGGGTCTAACACCTTC.

The rearrangement uses TRBV7-2 and TRBJ2-5, with 7 nucleotides matching TRBD1. CDR3 length: 17 amino acids. With 5 bases clipped from V and 5 bases from J, the junction kept 17 bases outside the gene matches. Germline loops: CDR1 SGHTA, CDR2 FQGNSA. The CDR3 protein is CASSRGLDRADRETQYF. In DNA form, the CDR3 reads TGTGCCAGCAGCAGGGGGCTCGACAGGGCCGATCGGGAGACCCAGTACTTC.

The V and J genes are TRBV6-5 and TRBJ2-3; D uncertain. CDR3 length: 13 amino acids. Germline V gene lookup returns CDR1 MNHEY and CDR2 SVGAGI. The V and J ends lost 10 bases and 1 base respectively, with 12 bases between them. The CDR3 nucleotides are TGTGCCACCACAAACAGCGGCACAGATACGCAGTATTTT. Residues: CATTNSGTDTQYF.

The chain joins TRBV7-9 to TRBJ2-7; 12 bases fit TRBD1. V was clipped by 4 bases and J by 11 bases; unmatched bases: 6. The CDR3 sequence is 13 residues long. Germline CDR1 reads SEHNR; CDR2 reads FQNEAQ (reference sequence). The CDR3 nucleotides read TGTGCCAGCAGCTCTCCGGGACAGGGGGCCGAGTACTTC. Its protein product is CASSSPGQGAEYF.

The gene calls are TRBV6-4 and TRBJ2-2; no definite D call. This CDR3 is 14 amino acids long. Between the trimmed V and J ends, which lost 4 bases and 1 base, there was a span of 7 bases. Germline-derived CDR1 and CDR2 are MRHNA and SNTAGT. This chain's CDR3 is CASSVERNTGELFF. The CDR3 DNA reads as TGTGCCAGCAGTGTAGAGCGGAACACCGGGGAGCTGTTTTTT.

The chain has TRBV4-3 and TRBJ2-7, with TRBD2 matching over 11 bases. Germline CDR1 is LGHNA and CDR2 is YSLEER. The trim removed 0 bases at V and 2 bases at J, leaving 6 bases unmatched. This CDR3 spans 17 amino acids. The CDR3 DNA is TGCGCCAGCAGCCAAGATCTTAGCGGGAGGGAGACCTACGAGCAGTACTTC. Its protein product is CASSQDLSGRETYEQYF.

The rearrangement uses TRBV19 and TRBJ2-7; TRBD2 agrees at 11 bases. J was trimmed by 4 bases and V by 1 base; bases with no gene match: 6. The CDR3 contains 16 residues. The germline V gene has CDR1 LNHDA and CDR2 SQIVND (reference sequence). CDR3 DNA: TGTGCCAGTAGTATAGTAACTAGCGGGAGTGGATACGAGCAGTACTTC. Encoded protein: CASSIVTSGSGYEQYF.

The chain links TRBV27 to TRBJ2-1, with D unresolved. Trimming removed 7 bases at V and 4 bases at J, with 11 bases between. CDR3 length equals 13 residues. CDR1 and CDR2 (germline): MNHEY, SMNVEV (reference sequence). DNA for the CDR3: TGTGCCAGCATAAGGGCTGGGTACAATGAGCAGTTCTTC. This codes for CASIRAGYNEQFF.

The chain is built from TRBV7-9 and TRBJ1-6, with 7 bases fitting TRBD1. The V and J ends lost 3 bases and 9 bases, in that order; junction bases with no gene match: 8. This CDR3 spans 15 amino acids. Germline CDR1 reads SEHNR; CDR2 reads FQNEAQ (reference sequence). The CDR3 DNA is TGTGCCAGCAGCTTTCCGGGCCAGGGGGTTTCACCCCTCCACTTT. This sequence encodes CASSFPGQGVSPLHF. Full variable domain (missing parts from reference TRBV7-9 and TRBJ1-6): DTGVSQNPRHKITKRGQNVTFRCDPISEHNRLYWYRQTLGQGPEFLTYFQNEAQLEKSRLLSDRFSAERPKGSFSTLEIQRTEQGDSAMYLCASSFPGQGVSPLHFGNGTRLTVT.

This rearrangement joins TRBV6-5 to TRBJ2-7; perhaps TRBD2 as D (6 bases). Trimming removed 5 bases from V and 4 bases from J, with 15 bases in between. Germline V gene lookup returns CDR1 MNHEY and CDR2 SVGAGI. The CDR3 loop spans 14 amino acids. CDR3 residues: CASSRGTYMYEQYF. For the CDR3, the DNA is TGTGCCAGCAGTCGGGGGACTTATATGTACGAGCAGTACTTC.

This clone appeared once. This chain joins TRBV5-4 and TRBJ1-2; D call uncertain. The length of the CDR3 is 13 residues. V gave up 0 bases and J gave up 5 bases, with 8 bases separating them. Looked up from germline, CDR1 is SGHNT and CDR2 is YYREEE (reference sequence). Here the CDR3 reads CASSLDVGYGYTF. The CDR3 DNA follows: TGTGCCAGCAGCTTGGACGTAGGGTATGGCTACACCTTC. The full variable domain, completed using reference TRBV5-4 and TRBJ1-2, is ETGVTQSPTHLIKTRGQQVTLRCSSQSGHNTVSWYQQALGQGPQFIFQYYREEENGRGNFPPRFSGLQFPNYSSELNVNALELDDSALYLCASSLDVGYGYTFGSGTRLTVV.

This chain uses TRBV7-2 with TRBJ2-2; tentative D call: TRBD1 (6 bases). Trimming removed 4 bases at V and 0 bases at J, with 15 bases between. Per the germline V gene, CDR1 is SGHTA and CDR2 is FQGNSA. This CDR3 region has 17 residues. The CDR3 is CASSSRVGTTNTGELFF. The CDR3 DNA is TGTGCCAGCAGCTCCAGAGTCGGGACAACGAACACCGGGGAGCTGTTTTTT.

In DNA, the CDR3 is TGTGCCTCCGGGACTCTACAAGAGACCCAGTACTTC. It encodes CASGTLQETQYF. The chain carries TRBV30 and TRBJ2-5, with D perhaps matching TRBD2 (6 bases). Germline values: CDR1 GTSNPN, CDR2 SVGIG (reference sequence). Deletions cut 7 bases from V and 2 bases from J, with 11 bases between. CDR3 length equals 12 residues.

In nucleotides, the CDR3 is TGTGCCACCCGTACAGGTCTGGGGAGAGGTCCGACTGAAGCTTTCTTT. Translation: CATRTGLGRGPTEAFF. The V and J genes are TRBV15 and TRBJ1-1, with D possibly TRBD1 on 5 matching bases. The germline gives CDR1 LNHNV, CDR2 YYDKDF (reference sequence). The V and J ends lost 8 bases and 5 bases respectively, with 24 bases between them. The CDR3 spans 16 residues.

The chain uses TRBV30 and TRBJ2-3; TRBD2 is a possible D gene (6 bases). The germline V gene encodes CDR1 GTSNPN and CDR2 SVGIG (reference sequence). V was pared by 0 bases and J by 4 bases, with 14 bases between. This CDR3 is built from 15 residues. The DNA of the CDR3 is TGTGCCTGGAGTGTACCGGCGGGAAGGGCAGATACGCAGTATTTT. Translated, it gives CAWSVPAGRADTQYF. Full variable domain (missing parts from reference TRBV30 and TRBJ2-3): SQTIHQWPATLVQPVGSPLSLECTVEGTSNPNLYWYRQAAGRGLQLLFYSVGIGQISSEVPQNLSASRPQDRQFILSSKKLLLSDSGFYLCAWSVPAGRADTQYFGPGTRLTVL.

The rearrangement uses TRBV5-5 and TRBJ1-1, with D unresolved. Germline CDR1 is SGHKS and CDR2 is YYEKEE (reference sequence). V was shortened by 0 bases and J by 1 base, with 7 bases between the two germline ends. The CDR3 runs 14 residues. The CDR3 nucleotides read TGTGCCAGCAGCTTGGGACAATCGAACACTGAAGCTTTCTTT. Translation: CASSLGQSNTEAFF.

This sequence joins TRBV27 and TRBJ1-2; D remains ambiguous. The germline V gene has CDR1 MNHEY and CDR2 SMNVEV (reference sequence). Trimming took off 4 bases at V and 3 bases at J, with 12 bases between the two ends. The CDR3 has 14 residues. The CDR3 region is CASSSPGLYYGYTF. CDR3 nucleotide sequence: TGTGCCAGCAGTTCCCCGGGTTTATACTATGGCTACACCTTC.

Here the CDR3 reads CATRPTPNNEQFF. The CDR3 DNA sequence: TGCGCCACCAGGCCAACCCCGAACAATGAGCAGTTCTTC. The chain uses TRBV5-1 and TRBJ2-1; D gene uncertain. The germline V and J ends were trimmed by 9 bases and 5 bases, with 15 bases remaining between them. The CDR3 loop spans 13 amino acids. Germline V gene lookup returns CDR1 SGHRS and CDR2 YFSETQ.

This chain links TRBV28 with TRBJ2-4; a possible D gene is TRBD1 (5 bases). From germline, CDR1 is MDHEN and CDR2 SYDVKM. Trimming took off 0 bases at V and 6 bases at J, with 12 bases between the two ends. This CDR3 is built from 15 residues. The chain's CDR3 is CASSLWQGKVNIQYF. The CDR3 DNA reads TGTGCCAGCAGTTTATGGCAGGGCAAGGTAAACATTCAGTACTTC.

This rearrangement joins TRBV18 to TRBJ2-6, with D perhaps matching TRBD1 or TRBD2 (5 bases each). The V gene's germline CDR1 is KGHSH and CDR2 LQKENI. V lost 3 bases and J lost 0, with 9 bases in between. The CDR3 has 16 amino acids. CDR3 sequence (DNA): TGTGCCAGCTCACCGGGACGTAACTCTGGGGCCAACGTCCTGACTTTC. Protein: CASSPGRNSGANVLTF.

V gene TRBV7-8 combines with J gene TRBJ1-2; TRBD1 is a possible D gene (5 bases). From germline, CDR1 is SGHVS and CDR2 FQNEAQ. The V end lost 3 bases, the J end lost 1 base, and 12 bases lay between the germline ends. The CDR3 has 15 amino acids. CDR3 nucleotides: TGTGCCAGCAGCTTTCGGGACCGCAATAACTATGGCTACACCTTC. Translated: CASSFRDRNNYGYTF.

This chain links TRBV9 with TRBJ1-2, with D possibly being TRBD1 (6 bases). In germline, CDR1 is SGDLS, CDR2 YYNGEE. This CDR3 comprises 13 residues. V was clipped by 6 bases and J by 8 bases, with 17 bases between them. CDR3 in DNA: TGTGCCAGCACCCTAGGGGGGGAATTCGGCTACACCTTC. Protein product: CASTLGGEFGYTF.

The rearrangement links TRBV11-2 to TRBJ2-3, with 7 bases that match TRBD1. CDR3 length equals 15 residues. The germline CDR1 and CDR2 sequences are SGHAT and FQNNGV. V trimming: 1 base; J trimming: 2 bases; junction bases outside the gene matches: 3. DNA of the CDR3: TGTGCCAGCAGCTTAGCCGACAGGGCCACAGATACGCAGTATTTT. This codes for CASSLADRATDTQYF.

The chain is built from TRBV27 and TRBJ1-1; no clear D. CDR3 length equals 15 residues. The V gene lost 10 bases and the J gene lost 2 bases, with 20 bases spanning the gap. CDR1 MNHEY and CDR2 SMNVEV come from the germline V gene (reference sequence). The CDR3 sequence: CATSEDGDFNTEAFF. The CDR3 region has the DNA TGTGCCACCTCAGAGGACGGAGACTTTAACACTGAAGCTTTCTTT.

Notes on this clone: Other DNA variants within this sample encode the same CDR3. The rearrangement joins TRBV5-1 to TRBJ2-2, with TRBD2 matching 11 bases. J lost 0 bases, V lost 3 bases, and 1 base had no gene match. This CDR3 comprises 16 residues. Germline loops: CDR1 SGHRS, CDR2 YFSETQ. The CDR3 here is CASSSSGGSNTGELFF. CDR3 bases: TGCGCCAGCAGCTCTAGCGGGGGGTCGAACACCGGGGAGCTGTTTTTT.

The chain has TRBV7-2 and TRBJ2-1, with D tentatively TRBD1 (6 bases). The CDR3 spans 11 residues. Trimming took 4 bases from V and 11 from J, leaving 9 bases between them. Germline V gene sequence: CDR1 SGHTA, CDR2 FQGNSA. This CDR3 reads CASSSGQKQFF. The CDR3 bases are TGTGCCAGCAGCTCCGGACAGAAGCAGTTCTTC.

V and J are TRBV5-5 and TRBJ1-3; D is possibly TRBD1 (5 bases). The V and J ends lost 4 bases and 1 base respectively, with 15 bases between them. The CDR3 spans 16 residues. Germline V gene lookup returns CDR1 SGHKS and CDR2 YYEKEE (reference sequence). In nucleotides, the CDR3 is TGTGCCAGCAGCCAGGGCCCGCCGGTTTCTGGAAACACCATATATTTT. Protein: CASSQGPPVSGNTIYF. The variable domain in full, completed from reference TRBV5-5 and TRBJ1-3, reads DAGVTQSPTHLIKTRGQQVTLRCSPISGHKSVSWYQQVLGQGPQFIFQYYEKEERGRGNFPDRFSARQFPNYSSELNVNALLLGDSALYLCASSQGPPVSGNTIYFGEGSWLTVV.

This chain links TRBV28 with TRBJ2-2; D might be TRBD2 (6 bases). V lost 6 bases and J 3 bases, leaving 14 bases between the germline ends. Germline values: CDR1 MDHEN, CDR2 SYDVKM. This CDR3 is 15 amino acids long. The chain's CDR3 is CASRLPGTYTGELFF. The DNA of the CDR3 is TGTGCCAGCAGGCTACCCGGGACTTACACCGGGGAGCTGTTTTTT.